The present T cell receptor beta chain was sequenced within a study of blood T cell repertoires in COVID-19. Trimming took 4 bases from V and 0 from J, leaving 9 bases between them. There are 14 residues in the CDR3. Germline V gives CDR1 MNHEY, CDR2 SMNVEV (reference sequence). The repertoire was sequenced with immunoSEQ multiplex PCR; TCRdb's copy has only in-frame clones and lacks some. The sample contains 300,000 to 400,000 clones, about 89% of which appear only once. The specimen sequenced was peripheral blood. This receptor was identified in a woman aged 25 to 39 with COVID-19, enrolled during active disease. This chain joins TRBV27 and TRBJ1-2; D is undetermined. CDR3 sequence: CASSSLAANYGYTF. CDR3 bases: TGTGCCAGCAGTTCCTTAGCAGCTAACTATGGCTACACCTTC.